This TCR beta chain is from a study of blood T cell repertoires in COVID-19. As for the study in general: The United States, Italy and Spain provided the acute and convalescent COVID-19 samples. The analysed material was cDNA or gDNA that came from T cells, B-cell-depleted T cells, or PBMCs.

The CDR3 has 14 amino acids. With 6 bases removed from V and 5 bases from J, the gap between germline ends came to 16 bases. Germline CDR1 MDHEN, CDR2 SYDVKM. The data were produced by immunoSEQ multiplex PCR, yet TCRdb's version contains in-frame clones alone and is incomplete. The repertoire consists of about 150,000 clones, with 85% to 90% occurring once and the leading ten covering 10% to 15%. The J gene is TRBJ2-5, the V gene TRBV28; tentatively, D is TRBD1 (6 bases). The sequenced sample consisted of peripheral blood. This receptor was identified in a man aged 18 to 30 with COVID-19, enrolled during active disease. The CDR3, as DNA: TGTGCCAGCAGCCCAGGGGACGTTGCGGAGACCCAGTACTTC. Protein product: CASSPGDVAETQYF. The full variable domain, completed using reference TRBV28 and TRBJ2-5, is DVKVTQSSRYLVKRTGEKVFLECVQDMDHENMFWYRQDPGLGLRLIYFSYDVKMKEKGDIPEGYSVSREKKERFSLILESASTNQTSMYLCASSPGDVAETQYFGPGTRLLVL.